This T cell receptor beta chain is from a study of T-cell memory formation after mild COVID-19. J lost 8 bases, V lost 8 bases, and 15 bases had no gene match. CDR3 length equals 16 residues. Germline CDR1 SEHNR, CDR2 FQNEAQ (reference sequence). TCRdb passed the 5' RACE reads through MiXCR, listing each CDR3 protein once. The sample records around 200,000 distinct CDR3 sequences, around 20% being singletons. The receptor's source is a man younger than 35 who had mild COVID-19 (a few samples of this study predate the infection). Cell type and time point are not known. Sequencing was performed on PBMCs or a T cell subset sorted from them (not recorded which). The chain employs TRBV7-9 and TRBJ1-4, with 9 bases lining up with TRBD1. CDR3: CASVSRDRENGEKLFF. The DNA for the CDR3 is TGTGCCAGCGTTTCGAGGGACAGGGAGAATGGAGAAAAACTGTTTTTT.